These 16 T cell receptor beta chains share one sample of origin, sequenced in a study of T cells in women clearing cervical HPV infection. Sequencing used immunoSEQ multiplex PCR; TCRdb keeps in-frame clones, though not all of them. Its listing shows 36,000 or so clones. The source material was blood buffy coat. These receptors all come from a woman aged 18 to 75 with a cervical HPV16 infection that either progressed to CIN3+ or cleared (not recorded which).

The sequenced part of the CDR3 DNA is TGCAGTGCTAGTGCCGCGGGACTGAGGAACACTGAA. Translating gives CSASAAGLRNTE. The complete CDR3 reads CSASAAGLRNTEAFF. The chain joins TRBV20-1 to TRBJ1-1; D possibly corresponds to TRBD1 (5 bases). Sequencing ends 3 residues short of the CDR3 end; the germline J gene provides the rest. CDR1 and CDR2 (germline): DFQATT, SNEGSKA (reference sequence). Trimming left V 3 bases short and J 1 base short, with 15 bases between. This CDR3 is built from 15 residues.

The CDR3 sequence: CASSLAGGEETQYF. CDR3 bases read: TGTGCCAGCAGCTTAGCAGGGGGCGAAGAGACC. V gene TRBV11-1 combines with J gene TRBJ2-5; 7 bases line up with TRBD1. The CDR3 end falls 3 residues outside the read, so it is completed with the germline J gene. The CDR3 runs 14 residues. V lost 0 bases and J lost 3; bases outside the gene matches: 1. Germline V gene lookup returns CDR1 SGHAT and CDR2 FQDESV (reference sequence).

A word on this clone: The read finishes 3 residues shy of the CDR3 end, and the germline J gene is used to complete it. The chain couples TRBV5-6 to TRBJ2-3; TRBD2 matches 8 bases. Germline trimming cut 0 bases from V and 7 bases from J; bases unmatched to any gene: 4. The CDR3 consists of 14 residues. Germline V CDR1 and CDR2: SGHDT, YYEEEE. CDR3 bases read: TGTGCCAGCAGCTTGGACTTAGCGGGGCATACG. This translates into CASSLDLAGHT. In full, the CDR3 reads CASSLDLAGHTQYF. Full variable domain (outside the CDR3, taken from reference TRBV5-6 and TRBJ2-3): DAGVTQSPTHLIKTRGQQVTLRCSPKSGHDTVSWYQQALGQGPQFIFQYYEEEERQRGNFPDRFSGHQFPNYSSELNVNALLLGDSALYLCASSLDLAGHTQYFGPGTRLTVL.

To note about this clone: One end of the junction does not line up with germline, which may come from a read error. The read falls 3 residues short of the CDR3 end, and the missing part is taken from the germline J gene. The V and J genes are TRBV4-2 and TRBJ2-7, with D possibly matching TRBD2 (6 bases). The CDR3 totals 16 residues. The germline gives CDR1 LGHNA, CDR2 YNFKEQ. CDR3 amino acids: CASSQSASGSAYEQYF. The DNA read from the CDR3 is TGCGCCAGCAGCCAATCGGCCAGCGGGTCTGCCTACGAG.

Details on this clone: The read terminates 3 residues before the CDR3 end, so the remaining end is supplied by the germline J gene. The chain employs TRBV6-4 and TRBJ1-4, with 7 positions matching TRBD1. Trimming cost V 6 bases and J 4 bases; bases outside gene matches: 8. The CDR3 extends over 15 amino acids. CDR1 MRHNA and CDR2 SNTAGT come from the germline V gene. The CDR3 bases that were read are TGTGCCAGCAGGAGGGGTGGGACAGTTAATGAAAAA. This sequence encodes CASRRGGTVNEK. The full CDR3 protein reads CASRRGGTVNEKLFF.

The CDR3 loop is CASSSQGLEAFF. The CDR3 DNA, read in part, is TGCGCCAGCAGCTCACAGGGATTGGAA. The chain recombines TRBV5-1 with TRBJ1-1, with D perhaps matching TRBD1 (6 bases). Read data end 3 residues before the CDR3 end; the end is taken from the germline J gene. The CDR3 contains 12 residues. CDR1 is SGHRS, CDR2 YFSETQ, per germline.

On this clone itself: Its ends do not fully match the called genes, so a read error is possible. With the read ending 3 residues before the CDR3 end, the germline J gene is used to fill in that end. The V and J genes are TRBV4-2 and TRBJ2-7, with TRBD1 matching 12 bases. Per the germline V gene, CDR1 is LGHNA and CDR2 is YNFKEQ. The CDR3 runs 16 residues. The CDR3 DNA, read in part, is TGCGCCAGCAGCCAAGCAGTAGGGACAGGGGGCCACGAG. Protein sequence: CASSQAVGTGGHE. The entire CDR3 protein is CASSQAVGTGGHEQYF.

A word on this clone: The CDR3 end falls 3 residues outside the read, so it is completed with the germline J gene. The genes are TRBV5-1 and TRBJ1-1; D might be TRBD1 (5 bases). The CDR3 loop spans 15 amino acids. V was trimmed by 0 bases and J by 0 bases, leaving 9 bases between them. Germline-derived CDR1 and CDR2 are SGHRS and YFSETQ. The CDR3 DNA, read in part, is TGCGCCAGCAGCTTGGACCCAGGGATGAACACTGAA. This codes for CASSLDPGMNTE. The CDR3 in its entirety is CASSLDPGMNTEAFF.

Of note for this clone: The read stops 3 residues short of the end of the CDR3; the missing end is completed from the germline J gene. The chain links TRBV5-1 to TRBJ1-1; D remains ambiguous. Germline V lookup: CDR1 SGHRS, CDR2 YFSETQ. Trimming removed 1 base at V and 5 bases at J, with 12 bases between. This CDR3 spans 14 amino acids. The CDR3 is CASSLYGGKTEAFF. The part of the CDR3 DNA that was read is TGCGCCAGCAGCTTGTATGGCGGCAAAACTGAA.

On this clone itself: Read data end 3 residues before the CDR3 end; the end is taken from the germline J gene. The J gene is TRBJ2-7, the V gene TRBV7-2, with 7 bases fitting TRBD2. The CDR3 has 15 amino acids. The germline V gene encodes CDR1 SGHTA and CDR2 FQGNSA. Unmatched junction bases numbered 6, after V lost 1 base and J lost 3 bases. The DNA read from the CDR3 is TGTGCCAGCAGCTTAGTCAATGGGGGGGGCTACGAG. Translated, it gives CASSLVNGGGYE. The whole CDR3 region reads CASSLVNGGGYEQYF.

A word on this clone: The read finishes 3 residues shy of the CDR3 end, and the germline J gene is used to complete it. V gene TRBV30 combines with J gene TRBJ1-5; unclear D gene. The CDR3 sequence is 15 residues long. The V end was cut by 0 bases, the J end by 4 bases, with 13 bases between. Germline loops: CDR1 GTSNPN, CDR2 SVGIG (reference sequence). Incomplete CDR3 DNA: TGTGCCTGGAGTGTACGAGGGTCCCTAAATCAGCCC. It yields the protein CAWSVRGSLNQP. In full, the CDR3 is CAWSVRGSLNQPQHF.

In regard to this clone: Sequencing ends 3 residues short of the CDR3 end; the germline J gene provides the rest. The V call is TRBV10-3, the J call TRBJ1-1; weak D call: TRBD1 (6 bases). The CDR3 has 12 residues. Germline V gives CDR1 ENHRY, CDR2 SYGVKD. The covered CDR3 bases are TGTGCCATCGGCGGGCAGGGGAGGGAA. Protein: CAIGGQGRE. The CDR3 in full is CAIGGQGREAFF.

A note on this clone: With the read ending 3 residues before the CDR3 end, the germline J gene is used to fill in that end. Other nucleotide sequences in the sample specify the same CDR3. V usage is TRBV6-1 and J usage is TRBJ2-5; 12 nucleotides agree with TRBD2. The germline V gene encodes CDR1 MNHNS and CDR2 SASEGT. The CDR3 has 15 amino acids. Trimming cost V 3 bases and J 2 bases; bases outside gene matches: 1. The sequenced part of the CDR3 DNA is TGTGCCAGCAGTGATCTAGCGGGAGGGCAAGAGACC. It translates to CASSDLAGGQET. The CDR3 in its entirety is CASSDLAGGQETQYF.

CDR3: CSARDPTSYNSPLHF. CDR3 DNA, as far as it was read: TGCAGTGCTAGAGATCCGACAAGCTATAATTCACCC. The chain couples TRBV20-1 to TRBJ1-6; D remains ambiguous. The missing CDR3 end, 3 residues past where the read stops, is filled in from the germline J gene. Germline V gene lookup returns CDR1 DFQATT and CDR2 SNEGSKA (reference sequence). The CDR3 runs 15 residues. V gave up 0 bases and J gave up 3 bases, with 9 bases separating them.

For this clone: The CDR3 end falls 3 residues outside the read, so it is completed with the germline J gene. This chain uses TRBV5-1 with TRBJ2-3; tentative D call: TRBD2 (7 bases). CDR1 SGHRS and CDR2 YFSETQ come from the germline V gene. CDR3 length equals 15 residues. V dropped 0 bases and J dropped 3 bases, with 11 bases sitting between them. Incomplete CDR3 DNA: TGCGCCAGCAGCTTGGCGGGGGGCCAGACAGATACG. It yields the protein CASSLAGGQTDT. The CDR3 as a whole reads CASSLAGGQTDTQYF.

Regarding this clone: Sequencing ends 3 residues short of the CDR3 end; the germline J gene provides the rest. V gene TRBV20-1 combines with J gene TRBJ2-7, with D perhaps matching TRBD2 (6 bases). The CDR3 runs to 13 residues. Trimming took 4 bases from V and 5 from J, leaving 15 bases between them. In germline, CDR1 is DFQATT, CDR2 SNEGSKA (reference sequence). CDR3 DNA, as far as it was read: TGCAGTGCTACAAGACTAGGTTGGGACGAG. Amino acid sequence: CSATRLGWDE. The CDR3, in full, reads CSATRLGWDEQYF.